This TCR beta chain comes out of a study of T cells after yellow fever vaccination. Overall study results and limits: Reappearing after the booster were most of the clones from primary vaccination (roughly 96% CD4, 88% CD8). From the bulk population, abundant clonotypes could contaminate and appear within FACS-sorted repertoires.

By 5'RACE template switching, TCR cDNA was produced, with a universal primer site and UMIs added in the process. TCRdb re-derived calls from the 5' RACE reads in MiXCR, one entry per CDR3 protein. The repertoire holds around 590,000 distinct CDR3 sequences, about 12% seen once, with 15% in the top ten. CDR3 length: 14 amino acids. V was cut by 5 bases and J by 3 bases, with 8 bases left in between. This clonotype was found a few times. Its specificity is unknown. The rearrangement links TRBV12-3 or TRBV12-4 to TRBJ2-6, with TRBD2 as a possible D gene (5 bases). The input for sequencing was PBMCs, taken on the day of the yellow fever booster vaccination. The sequence derives from a man younger than 45 who received the YFV17D yellow fever vaccine. Here the CDR3 DNA reads TGTGCCAGCAGTCGGGGTGGTGGGGCCAACGTCCTGACTTTC. Its translation is CASSRGGGANVLTF.